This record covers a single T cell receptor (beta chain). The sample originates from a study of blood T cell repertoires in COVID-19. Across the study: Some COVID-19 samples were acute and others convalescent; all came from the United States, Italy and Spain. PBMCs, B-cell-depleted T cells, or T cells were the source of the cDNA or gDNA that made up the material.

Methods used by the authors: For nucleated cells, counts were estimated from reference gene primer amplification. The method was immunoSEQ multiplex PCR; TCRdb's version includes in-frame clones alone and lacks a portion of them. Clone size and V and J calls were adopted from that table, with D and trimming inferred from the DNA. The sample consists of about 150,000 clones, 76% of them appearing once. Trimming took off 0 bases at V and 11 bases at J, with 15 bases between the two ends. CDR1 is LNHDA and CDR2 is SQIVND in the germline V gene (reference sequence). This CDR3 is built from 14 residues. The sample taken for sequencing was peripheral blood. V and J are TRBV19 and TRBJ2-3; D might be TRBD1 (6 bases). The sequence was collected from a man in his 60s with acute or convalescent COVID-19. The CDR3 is CASSIDSKGGRQYF. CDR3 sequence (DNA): TGTGCCAGTAGTATAGACTCTAAAGGGGGAAGGCAGTATTTT.